The 23 T cell receptor beta chains listed next were all sequenced from one sample in a study of lymphopenia after photon versus proton radiotherapy. Sequencing was performed with immunoSEQ multiplex PCR; in TCRdb, only in-frame clones are kept and a portion is missing. The sample yields around 20,000 clones, 75% to 90% seen once. Sequencing was performed on peripheral blood, taken from a patient treated with proton-based radiotherapy. Receptors originate from a man older than 75 with esophageal cancer.

The V and J genes are TRBV19 and TRBJ2-5; either TRBD1 or TRBD2 may fit D (5 bases each). Germline lookup yields CDR1 LNHDA and CDR2 SQIVND (reference sequence). Trimming stripped 5 bases from V and 2 bases from J, with 9 bases between. The CDR3 consists of 13 residues. CDR3 sequence reads: CASSVGRQETQYF. Here the CDR3 DNA reads TGTGCCAGTAGTGTGGGACGACAAGAGACCCAGTACTTC.

The chain combines TRBV9 with TRBJ1-3, with D uncertain. Germline CDR1 and CDR2: SGDLS and YYNGEE. Trimming took off 4 bases at V and 1 base at J, with 12 bases between the two ends. CDR3 length: 15 residues. The CDR3 sequence: CASSTFAGSGNTIYF. The CDR3 DNA follows: TGTGCCAGCAGCACCTTCGCGGGATCTGGAAACACCATATATTTT.

The V call is TRBV19, the J call TRBJ2-7; possible D gene TRBD2, 5 bases. The CDR3 is 14 amino acids. V was shortened by 1 base and J by 6 bases, with 13 bases between the two germline ends. CDR1 is LNHDA and CDR2 is SQIVND in the germline V gene (reference sequence). The CDR3 region has the DNA TGTGCCAGTAGTATAGCCTCCGGGGTTGGCGAGCAGTACTTC. Its translation is CASSIASGVGEQYF.

In this sample, this clone turned up once. The chain couples TRBV4-3 to TRBJ2-1; no definite D call. The germline gives CDR1 LGHNA, CDR2 YSLEER. The CDR3 runs 14 residues. V was clipped by 1 base and J by 3 bases, with 7 bases between them. The CDR3 loop is CASSQGGDYNEQFF. Here the CDR3 DNA reads TGCGCCAGCAGCCAAGGTGGTGACTACAATGAGCAGTTCTTC.

V is TRBV11-3 and J is TRBJ2-1; tentative D call: TRBD2 (6 bases). Between the trimmed V and J ends, which lost 5 bases and 6 bases, there was a span of 14 bases. The CDR3 has 14 residues. In germline, CDR1 is SGHNT, CDR2 YENEEA. The DNA of the CDR3 is TGTGCCAGCAGCCTCGGACTATCATCCAATGAGCAGTTCTTC. Protein product: CASSLGLSSNEQFF.

This chain joins TRBV9 and TRBJ1-1; D remains unclear. This CDR3 comprises 16 residues. The V end was cut by 0 bases, the J end by 0 bases, with 12 bases between. Germline CDR1 reads SGDLS; CDR2 reads YYNGEE. Here the CDR3 reads CASSVVGGVMNTEAFF. CDR3 nucleotides: TGTGCCAGCAGCGTAGTAGGTGGGGTGATGAACACTGAAGCTTTCTTT.

This chain connects TRBV9 to TRBJ1-1; D uncertain. V was shortened by 2 bases and J by 1 base, with 6 bases between the two germline ends. Germline V gene sequence: CDR1 SGDLS, CDR2 YYNGEE. The CDR3 has 13 amino acids. The CDR3 region is CASSVDGNTEAFF. The DNA of the CDR3 is TGTGCCAGCAGCGTTGACGGGAACACTGAAGCTTTCTTT.

The V gene is TRBV19, the J gene TRBJ2-7; 7 nucleotides match TRBD2. CDR3 length: 17 residues. V lost 3 bases, J lost 4 bases, and 15 bases stayed unmatched. The germline gives CDR1 LNHDA, CDR2 SQIVND (reference sequence). The CDR3 spells CASSIGLAAGLIYEQYF. The CDR3 DNA reads TGTGCCAGTAGTATCGGGCTAGCGGCGGGTCTCATATACGAGCAGTACTTC.

The gene calls are TRBV9 and TRBJ2-1, with a weak D call TRBD2 (5 bases). The CDR3 consists of 17 residues. CDR1 and CDR2 from the germline V gene are SGDLS and YYNGEE. V gave up 0 bases and J gave up 4 bases, with 17 bases separating them. CDR3 protein: CASSVATRASSYNEQFF. The CDR3 coding sequence is TGTGCCAGCAGCGTAGCTACGAGGGCTAGTTCTTACAATGAGCAGTTCTTC.

This chain connects TRBV21-1 to TRBJ2-7; the listed D gene, TRBD2, was not tested against the DNA. TRBV21-1 is a listed pseudogene. The length of the CDR3 is 11 residues. The chain's CDR3 is CASFPFDEQYF. The DNA of the CDR3 is TGTGCCAGCTTCCCCTTCGACGAGCAGTACTTC.

The chain has TRBV30 and TRBJ2-7, with 7 bases that match TRBD1. Germline V gives CDR1 GTSNPN, CDR2 SVGIG (reference sequence). The length of the CDR3 is 14 residues. V gave up 0 bases and J gave up 2 bases; unmatched junction bases: 4. DNA of the CDR3: TGTGCCTGGAGTGTCGGGACAGTTCCCTACGAGCAGTACTTC. Residues: CAWSVGTVPYEQYF.

The chain is built from TRBV13 and TRBJ1-1, with D perhaps matching TRBD1 (6 bases). V lost 3 bases, J lost 5 bases, and 7 bases lay in between. This CDR3 comprises 12 residues. In germline, CDR1 is PRHDT, CDR2 FYEKMQ (reference sequence). CDR3 sequence (DNA): TGTGCCAGCAGCTTGGACAGTACTGAAGCTTTCTTT. Translation: CASSLDSTEAFF.

The chain joins TRBV30 to TRBJ2-3; the match to TRBD2 covers 7 bases. V trimming: 1 base; J trimming: 5 bases; junction bases outside the gene matches: 9. This CDR3 is 15 amino acids long. The germline gives CDR1 GTSNPN, CDR2 SVGIG (reference sequence). The CDR3 reads CAWSGTRSSRDTQYF. CDR3 DNA sequence: TGTGCCTGGAGTGGGACTAGATCATCCAGAGATACGCAGTATTTT.

The rearrangement uses TRBV27 and TRBJ2-3, with D possibly TRBD2 on 5 matching bases. CDR1 and CDR2 from the germline V gene are MNHEY and SMNVEV (reference sequence). With 5 bases removed from V and 3 bases from J, the gap between germline ends came to 15 bases. This CDR3 has 15 residues. The CDR3 sequence is CASSLGGLNTDTQYF. CDR3 DNA sequence: TGTGCCAGCAGTCTCGGCGGGCTTAATACAGATACGCAGTATTTT.

This sequence joins TRBV15 and TRBJ2-3, with D perhaps matching TRBD2 (6 bases). The germline V gene has CDR1 LNHNV and CDR2 YYDKDF (reference sequence). V was cut by 0 bases and J by 6 bases, with 16 bases left in between. The CDR3 extends over 16 amino acids. In DNA, the CDR3 is TGTGCCACCAGCAGAGATTTGGTAGCGGCGGGGGATACGCAGTATTTT. It yields the protein CATSRDLVAAGDTQYF.

The V call is TRBV7-2, the J call TRBJ1-4; 7 bases match TRBD1. The CDR3 extends over 15 amino acids. V lost 5 bases and J lost 6; bases outside the gene matches: 9. The germline CDR1 and CDR2 sequences are SGHTA and FQGNSA. CDR3 loop: CASSPETGWDEKLFF. The CDR3 DNA reads TGTGCCAGCAGCCCTGAGACAGGGTGGGATGAAAAACTGTTTTTT.

The chain combines TRBV19 with TRBJ1-2; D is ambiguous. CDR1 is LNHDA and CDR2 is SQIVND in the germline V gene (reference sequence). The CDR3 extends over 12 amino acids. Trimming removed 5 bases from V and 6 bases from J, with 10 bases in between. CDR3 in amino acids: CASSQVVDGYTF. The CDR3 region has the DNA TGTGCCAGTAGTCAGGTTGTAGATGGCTACACCTTC. The variable domain in full, completed from reference TRBV19 and TRBJ1-2, reads DGGITQSPKYLFRKEGQNVTLSCEQNLNHDAMYWYRQDPGQGLRLIYYSQIVNDFQKGDIAEGYSVSREKKESFPLTVTSAQKNPTAFYLCASSQVVDGYTFGSGTRLTVV.

This chain connects TRBV7-6 to TRBJ2-1; D perhaps matches TRBD1 (5 bases). CDR1 is SGHVS, CDR2 FNYEAQ, per germline. V gave up 5 bases and J gave up 4 bases, with 9 bases separating them. This CDR3 comprises 13 residues. The CDR3 region is CASSPDRYNEQFF. The DNA of the CDR3 is TGTGCCAGCAGCCCCGACAGATACAATGAGCAGTTCTTC. The full variable domain, with the rest looked up from reference TRBV7-6 and TRBJ2-1, is GAGVSQSPRYKVTKRGQDVALRCDPISGHVSLYWYRQALGQGPEFLTYFNYEAQQDKSGLPNDRFSAERPEGSISTLTIQRTEQRDSAMYRCASSPDRYNEQFFGPGTRLTVL.

This chain joins TRBV2 and TRBJ1-1; the D is unclear. The V gene's germline CDR1 is SNHLY and CDR2 FYNNEI. V lost 9 bases and J lost 5, with 16 bases in between. The CDR3 runs 13 residues. Here the CDR3 reads CASQLSRGTEAFF. CDR3 bases: TGTGCCAGTCAATTGTCCCGCGGAACTGAAGCTTTCTTT.

The chain uses TRBV6-5 and TRBJ1-4; TRBD1 is a possible D gene (6 bases). Per the germline V gene, CDR1 is MNHEY and CDR2 is SVGAGI. The CDR3 spans 13 residues. Between the trimmed V and J ends, which lost 0 bases and 10 bases, there was a span of 9 bases. The CDR3 sequence: CASSYSGGGKLFF. DNA of the CDR3: TGTGCCAGCAGTTACTCGGGAGGGGGAAAACTGTTTTTT.

A single count supports this clone. V usage is TRBV11-3 and J usage is TRBJ2-7; D may be TRBD1 (6 bases). Trimming cost V 4 bases and J 3 bases, with 19 bases left between them. CDR3 length equals 16 residues. Germline V gene lookup returns CDR1 SGHNT and CDR2 YENEEA. The CDR3 loop is CASSSITGKTNYEQYF. The CDR3 DNA reads as TGTGCCAGCAGCTCCATAACAGGGAAGACCAACTACGAGCAGTACTTC.

The chain carries TRBV4-2 and TRBJ1-1; D gene uncertain. Germline CDR1 reads LGHNA; CDR2 reads YNFKEQ. The length of the CDR3 is 14 residues. Trimming cost V 4 bases and J 0 bases, with 9 bases left between them. DNA for the CDR3: TGTGCCAGCAGCCTTCGACGAATGAACACTGAAGCTTTCTTT. It specifies CASSLRRMNTEAFF.

This chain links TRBV5-1 with TRBJ2-2; TRBD1 might be the D (6 bases). The V gene's germline CDR1 is SGHRS and CDR2 YFSETQ. The CDR3 totals 15 residues. Deletions cut 6 bases from V and 4 bases from J, with 16 bases between. CDR3 nucleotides: TGCGCCAGCAACGGGCAGGGGCTGGGCACCGGGGAGCTGTTTTTT. Amino acids: CASNGQGLGTGELFF.